Listed below are T cell receptor beta chains from one sample, sequenced in a study of shared clonotypes between healthy human individuals. Generated by immunoSEQ multiplex PCR, the TCRdb table keeps only in-frame clones and is missing some. The top ten hold more than 0.1% of the sample, which has just over 2,000,000 clones, 85% to 95% seen once. Sequencing input: naive CD4+ T cells sorted from blood. Source of these receptors: a man in his late teens or twenties in good health. CDR3s include the opening cysteine and the closing phenylalanine or tryptophan. The order of the fields is clone size, J gene, V gene, D gene, CDR3 DNA, CDR3 protein. D genes are given only for firm matches. Size is stated for part of the rows, as once, few or many counts, or as a class when the clone is expanded.

clone_size: .
j_call: TRBJ2-1
v_call: TRBV5-4
d_call: TRBD2
cdr3_nt: TGTGCCAGCAGCTTACAACTAGCGGGCTACAATGAGCAGTTCTTC
cdr3_aa: CASSLQLAGYNEQFF

clone_size: .
j_call: TRBJ2-1
v_call: TRBV7-9
d_call: TRBD1
cdr3_nt: TGTGCCAGCAGGGCCGGACAGGGTACATACAATGAGCAGTTCTTC
cdr3_aa: CASRAGQGTYNEQFF

clone_size: .
j_call: TRBJ1-2
v_call: TRBV5-1
d_call: TRBD1
cdr3_nt: TGCGCCAGCAGCGACGGACAGGGCGGATCTAACTATGGCTACACCTTC
cdr3_aa: CASSDGQGGSNYGYTF

clone_size: once
j_call: TRBJ2-3
v_call: TRBV6-6
d_call: .
cdr3_nt: TGTGCCAGCAGTTACTCGAGTTTCGGTGGTCCAGATACGCAGTATTTT
cdr3_aa: CASSYSSFGGPDTQYF

clone_size: .
j_call: TRBJ2-3
v_call: TRBV11-2
d_call: .
cdr3_nt: TGTGCCAGCAGCTTAGATCTTGAGAGAGTGGGGACAGATACGCAGTATTTT
cdr3_aa: CASSLDLERVGTDTQYF

clone_size: .
j_call: TRBJ2-7
v_call: TRBV5-1
d_call: .
cdr3_nt: TGCGCCAGCAGCTCTACAGGGCCCCCCGAGCAGCAGTACTTC
cdr3_aa: CASSSTGPPEQQYF

clone_size: .
j_call: TRBJ1-5
v_call: TRBV5-4
d_call: TRBD1
cdr3_nt: TGTGCCAGCAGCTTGCAGGGGGTAAATCAGCCCCAGCATTTT
cdr3_aa: CASSLQGVNQPQHF

clone_size: .
j_call: TRBJ1-6
v_call: TRBV28
d_call: .
cdr3_nt: TGTGCCAGCAGTTTACCGACAGCCGGCTCCTATAATTCACCCCTCCACTTT
cdr3_aa: CASSLPTAGSYNSPLHF

clone_size: .
j_call: TRBJ2-7
v_call: TRBV4-1
d_call: .
cdr3_nt: TGCGCCAGCAGCCAAGTAGGGTTGACGGGGGACGAGCAGTACTTC
cdr3_aa: CASSQVGLTGDEQYF

clone_size: .
j_call: TRBJ2-1
v_call: TRBV9
d_call: .
cdr3_nt: TGTGCCAGCAGCGCCGGGCAGGGCGTGAATGAGCAGTTCTTC
cdr3_aa: CASSAGQGVNEQFF

clone_size: .
j_call: TRBJ1-5
v_call: TRBV30
d_call: .
cdr3_nt: TGTGCCTGGAGCGGACGGATTAGCAATCAGCCCCAGCATTTT
cdr3_aa: CAWSGRISNQPQHF

clone_size: few
j_call: TRBJ2-7
v_call: TRBV6-5
d_call: TRBD2
cdr3_nt: TGTGCCAGCAGTCCGGGGGGGGGCCTACGCGAGCAGTACTTC
cdr3_aa: CASSPGGGLREQYF

clone_size: .
j_call: TRBJ2-1
v_call: TRBV7-9
d_call: .
cdr3_nt: TGTGCCAGCAGCTTAACGGCTGACTACAATGAGCAGTTCTTC
cdr3_aa: CASSLTADYNEQFF

clone_size: .
j_call: TRBJ2-4
v_call: TRBV29-1
d_call: .
cdr3_nt: TGCAGCGTTGAGGAGGGGGCCAAAAACATTCAGTACTTC
cdr3_aa: CSVEEGAKNIQYF

clone_size: .
j_call: TRBJ2-7
v_call: TRBV6-5
d_call: .
cdr3_nt: TGTGCCAGCAGTTACTCGGCGGGGCTTGAGCAGTACTTC
cdr3_aa: CASSYSAGLEQYF

clone_size: .
j_call: TRBJ1-3
v_call: TRBV10-2
d_call: .
cdr3_nt: TGCGCCAGCAGTGATTCCGGGACTGCGCATTTT
cdr3_aa: CASSDSGTAHF

clone_size: .
j_call: TRBJ1-2
v_call: TRBV29-1
d_call: .
cdr3_nt: TGCAGCGTCCTGGACAATAACTATGGCTACACCTTC
cdr3_aa: CSVLDNNYGYTF

clone_size: .
j_call: TRBJ1-1
v_call: TRBV9
d_call: .
cdr3_nt: TGTGCCAGCAGCGTAGGCCCTGAAAACACTGAAGCTTTCTTT
cdr3_aa: CASSVGPENTEAFF

clone_size: .
j_call: TRBJ1-6
v_call: TRBV6-1
d_call: .
cdr3_nt: TGTGCCAGCAGTGAAGTGGGCGGGAATTCACCCCTCCACTTT
cdr3_aa: CASSEVGGNSPLHF

clone_size: .
j_call: TRBJ2-7
v_call: TRBV10-3
d_call: TRBD1
cdr3_nt: TGTGCCATCAGTGAGTTGACAGGGGGCCACTACGAGCAGTACTTC
cdr3_aa: CAISELTGGHYEQYF

clone_size: .
j_call: TRBJ1-6
v_call: TRBV7-8
d_call: .
cdr3_nt: TGTGCCAGCAGCTTGGCTCATGGGGGGCAGAATTCACCCCTCCACTTT
cdr3_aa: CASSLAHGGQNSPLHF

clone_size: .
j_call: TRBJ1-1
v_call: TRBV2
d_call: .
cdr3_nt: TGTGCCAGCAGACACAGTAGAGGTGACACTGAAGCTTTCTTT
cdr3_aa: CASRHSRGDTEAFF

clone_size: .
j_call: TRBJ1-1
v_call: TRBV5-4
d_call: TRBD1
cdr3_nt: TGTGCCAGCAGCCCCAAGGGGGACAGGATGAACACTGAAGCTTTCTTT
cdr3_aa: CASSPKGDRMNTEAFF

clone_size: .
j_call: TRBJ2-7
v_call: TRBV5-1
d_call: .
cdr3_nt: TGCGCCAGCAGCTTGGATGTGGTATCGGGCGAGCAGTACTTC
cdr3_aa: CASSLDVVSGEQYF

clone_size: .
j_call: TRBJ1-1
v_call: TRBV27
d_call: TRBD1
cdr3_nt: TGTGCCAGCAGTTCCCCCGGGACAGGGGGGGCTTTCTTT
cdr3_aa: CASSSPGTGGAFF

clone_size: .
j_call: TRBJ1-6
v_call: TRBV18
d_call: TRBD1
cdr3_nt: TGTGCCAGCTCACCACGGGGACAGGGTTATTCACCCCTCCACTTT
cdr3_aa: CASSPRGQGYSPLHF

clone_size: .
j_call: TRBJ2-5
v_call: TRBV28
d_call: .
cdr3_nt: TGTGCCAGCAGCCCGACAGAGGGAGAGACCCAGTACTTC
cdr3_aa: CASSPTEGETQYF

clone_size: .
j_call: TRBJ2-7
v_call: TRBV28
d_call: TRBD1
cdr3_nt: TGTGCCAGCAGCATTCCCGGGTCCAGGGGGTACGAGCAGTACTTC
cdr3_aa: CASSIPGSRGYEQYF

clone_size: .
j_call: TRBJ1-1
v_call: TRBV10-3
d_call: .
cdr3_nt: TGTGCCATCAGTGAGTCCATGCTTTACACTGAAGCTTTCTTT
cdr3_aa: CAISESMLYTEAFF

clone_size: .
j_call: TRBJ2-1
v_call: TRBV9
d_call: .
cdr3_nt: TGTGCCAGCAGCGTAGCACCCTACAATGAGCAGTTCTTC
cdr3_aa: CASSVAPYNEQFF

clone_size: .
j_call: TRBJ2-7
v_call: TRBV27
d_call: TRBD2
cdr3_nt: TGTGCCAACCAGTCTAGCGGGCTTGACGACGAGCAGTACTTC
cdr3_aa: CANQSSGLDDEQYF

clone_size: .
j_call: TRBJ2-2
v_call: TRBV6-1
d_call: TRBD1
cdr3_nt: TGTGCCAGCAGTGAAGCATCACAGGGGACCGGGGAGCTGTTTTTT
cdr3_aa: CASSEASQGTGELFF

clone_size: .
j_call: TRBJ2-7
v_call: TRBV6-5
d_call: .
cdr3_nt: TGTGCCAGCAGTTACGGGACCGACGCCTACGAGCAGTACTTC
cdr3_aa: CASSYGTDAYEQYF

clone_size: .
j_call: TRBJ1-5
v_call: TRBV2
d_call: .
cdr3_nt: TGTGCCAGCAGTGATGGCAGGGGCACCAATCAGCCCCAGCATTTT
cdr3_aa: CASSDGRGTNQPQHF

clone_size: once
j_call: TRBJ2-5
v_call: TRBV6-4
d_call: TRBD2
cdr3_nt: TGTGCCAGCAGTGTTAGCGGGAGCTCCGAGACCCAGTACTTC
cdr3_aa: CASSVSGSSETQYF

clone_size: once
j_call: TRBJ1-6
v_call: TRBV9
d_call: .
cdr3_nt: TGTGCCAGCAGCCCGAAGGAGTCAGAAAATTCACCCCTCCACTTT
cdr3_aa: CASSPKESENSPLHF

clone_size: .
j_call: TRBJ2-2
v_call: TRBV4-1
d_call: .
cdr3_nt: TGCGCCAGCAGCCAAGACAGGGGAAACACCGGGGAGCTGTTTTTT
cdr3_aa: CASSQDRGNTGELFF

clone_size: .
j_call: TRBJ2-5
v_call: TRBV27
d_call: .
cdr3_nt: TGTGCCAGCAGTTACGCCGGGACATCGGAGACCCAGTACTTC
cdr3_aa: CASSYAGTSETQYF

clone_size: .
j_call: TRBJ2-5
v_call: TRBV7-2
d_call: TRBD1
cdr3_nt: TGTGCCAGCAGCTTAGCAGACAGGGGGCTAGAGACCCAGTACTTC
cdr3_aa: CASSLADRGLETQYF

clone_size: .
j_call: TRBJ2-7
v_call: TRBV27
d_call: TRBD2
cdr3_nt: TGTGCCAGCAGTTTATTTGGGCTAGCGGGGGGGCATCGCTACGAGCAGTACTTC
cdr3_aa: CASSLFGLAGGHRYEQYF

clone_size: .
j_call: TRBJ2-2
v_call: TRBV6-1
d_call: .
cdr3_nt: TGTGCCAGCATGTTTGGGACGGCGAACACCGGGGAGCTGTTTTTT
cdr3_aa: CASMFGTANTGELFF

clone_size: .
j_call: TRBJ2-2
v_call: TRBV25-1
d_call: .
cdr3_nt: TGTGCCAGCATGGGCTGGGCAGGGATATCCGGGGAGCTGTTTTTT
cdr3_aa: CASMGWAGISGELFF

clone_size: .
j_call: TRBJ1-3
v_call: TRBV18
d_call: .
cdr3_nt: TGTGCCAGCTCACCACGCCTGGATAGCTCTGGAAACACCATATATTTT
cdr3_aa: CASSPRLDSSGNTIYF

clone_size: .
j_call: TRBJ2-6
v_call: TRBV9
d_call: .
cdr3_nt: TGTGCCAGCGATCGGGACTCTGGGGCCAACGTCCTGACTTTC
cdr3_aa: CASDRDSGANVLTF

clone_size: once
j_call: TRBJ1-1
v_call: TRBV6-1
d_call: TRBD1
cdr3_nt: TGTGCCAGCAGTGAGACAGGGTACGGTGGAGCTTTCTTT
cdr3_aa: CASSETGYGGAFF

clone_size: .
j_call: TRBJ1-5
v_call: TRBV19
d_call: TRBD1
cdr3_nt: TGTGCCAGTAGTAGGGACAGGTGGGGCAATCAGCCCCAGCATTTT
cdr3_aa: CASSRDRWGNQPQHF

clone_size: .
j_call: TRBJ2-7
v_call: TRBV19
d_call: .
cdr3_nt: TGTGCCAGTAGTATCGGAGGACCCATCTACGAGCAGTACTTC
cdr3_aa: CASSIGGPIYEQYF

clone_size: .
j_call: TRBJ2-7
v_call: TRBV6-1
d_call: TRBD2
cdr3_nt: TGTGCCAGCAGTGCGGGAGGGATTAACTTCCCCTACGAGCAGTACTTC
cdr3_aa: CASSAGGINFPYEQYF

clone_size: .
j_call: TRBJ1-4
v_call: TRBV7-3
d_call: .
cdr3_nt: TGTGCCAGCAGCCCACTCAATGAAAAACTGTTTTTT
cdr3_aa: CASSPLNEKLFF

clone_size: .
j_call: TRBJ1-5
v_call: TRBV9
d_call: .
cdr3_nt: TGTGCCAGCAGCGCTGGACAGCTTAATCAGCCCCAGCATTTT
cdr3_aa: CASSAGQLNQPQHF

clone_size: .
j_call: TRBJ2-3
v_call: TRBV10-3
d_call: TRBD2
cdr3_nt: TGTGCCATCACTGGGGAGGGTGCAGATACGCAGTATTTT
cdr3_aa: CAITGEGADTQYF

clone_size: .
j_call: TRBJ2-3
v_call: TRBV29-1
d_call: .
cdr3_nt: TGCAGCGTTGAAACAGATACGCAGTATTTT
cdr3_aa: CSVETDTQYF

clone_size: .
j_call: TRBJ2-7
v_call: TRBV18
d_call: .
cdr3_nt: TGTGCCAGCTCACCAGTCGGGGGTCCCTACGAGCAGTACTTC
cdr3_aa: CASSPVGGPYEQYF

clone_size: .
j_call: TRBJ1-1
v_call: TRBV6-5
d_call: .
cdr3_nt: TGTGCCAGCATTTCTCCCGGAGGGGTGAACACTGAAGCTTTCTTT
cdr3_aa: CASISPGGVNTEAFF

clone_size: .
j_call: TRBJ2-1
v_call: TRBV2
d_call: .
cdr3_nt: TGTGCCAGCAGCAAGGGACAATCAATACTCTCCTACAATGAGCAGTTCTTC
cdr3_aa: CASSKGQSILSYNEQFF

clone_size: .
j_call: TRBJ2-7
v_call: TRBV5-1
d_call: .
cdr3_nt: TGCGCCAGCAGCTTGGGGGCAGGGGCATACGAGCAGTACTTC
cdr3_aa: CASSLGAGAYEQYF

clone_size: .
j_call: TRBJ1-1
v_call: TRBV29-1
d_call: .
cdr3_nt: TGCAGCGTTCAATTTTCAGGGCGCACTGAAGCTTTCTTT
cdr3_aa: CSVQFSGRTEAFF

clone_size: .
j_call: TRBJ2-1
v_call: TRBV2
d_call: TRBD1
cdr3_nt: TGTGCTTCGGGAGGACAGGGGGCCGATGAGCAGTTCTTC
cdr3_aa: CASGGQGADEQFF

clone_size: .
j_call: TRBJ1-3
v_call: TRBV4-1
d_call: .
cdr3_nt: TGCGCCAGCAGCCAATCCGGGACCGCCGTAAACACCATATATTTT
cdr3_aa: CASSQSGTAVNTIYF